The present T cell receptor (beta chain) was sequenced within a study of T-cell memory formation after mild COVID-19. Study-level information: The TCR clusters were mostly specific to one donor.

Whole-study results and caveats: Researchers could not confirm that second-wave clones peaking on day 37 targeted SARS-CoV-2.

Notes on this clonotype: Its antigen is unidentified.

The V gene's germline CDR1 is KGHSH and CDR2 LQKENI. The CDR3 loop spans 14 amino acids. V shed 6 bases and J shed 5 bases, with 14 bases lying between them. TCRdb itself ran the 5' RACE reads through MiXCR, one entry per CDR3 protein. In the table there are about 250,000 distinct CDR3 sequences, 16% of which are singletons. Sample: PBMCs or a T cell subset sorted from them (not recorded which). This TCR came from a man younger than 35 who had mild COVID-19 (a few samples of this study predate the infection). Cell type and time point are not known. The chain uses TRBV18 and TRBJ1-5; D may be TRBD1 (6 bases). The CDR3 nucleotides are TGTGCCAGCTCCCCCGACAGGTCCGATCAGCCCCAGCATTTT. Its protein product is CASSPDRSDQPQHF.